This entry concerns a single T cell receptor beta chain. Sequenced by immunoSEQ multiplex PCR; TCRdb stores in-frame clones only, minus some. The profile shows millions of clones, approximately 95% of them singletons. V dropped 5 bases and J dropped 10 bases, with 21 bases sitting between them. Germline CDR1 is MNHEY and CDR2 is SMNVEV (reference sequence). CDR3 size: 15 residues. Naive CD8 cells lacked CD45RO and underwent positive selection for CCR7, leaving out terminally differentiated effector memory CD45RA+ cells. The data belong to a study of shared clonotypes between healthy human individuals.

Sequences were obtained from naive CD8+ T cells sorted from blood. The chain has TRBV27 and TRBJ2-1, with TRBD1 as a possible D gene (5 bases). This TCR derives from a man between 18 and 35 years old in good health. The CDR3, as DNA: TGTGCCAGCAGTCTCGGAGTGGCAGGGTTCGGGGAGCAGTTCTTC. It is translated as CASSLGVAGFGEQFF.